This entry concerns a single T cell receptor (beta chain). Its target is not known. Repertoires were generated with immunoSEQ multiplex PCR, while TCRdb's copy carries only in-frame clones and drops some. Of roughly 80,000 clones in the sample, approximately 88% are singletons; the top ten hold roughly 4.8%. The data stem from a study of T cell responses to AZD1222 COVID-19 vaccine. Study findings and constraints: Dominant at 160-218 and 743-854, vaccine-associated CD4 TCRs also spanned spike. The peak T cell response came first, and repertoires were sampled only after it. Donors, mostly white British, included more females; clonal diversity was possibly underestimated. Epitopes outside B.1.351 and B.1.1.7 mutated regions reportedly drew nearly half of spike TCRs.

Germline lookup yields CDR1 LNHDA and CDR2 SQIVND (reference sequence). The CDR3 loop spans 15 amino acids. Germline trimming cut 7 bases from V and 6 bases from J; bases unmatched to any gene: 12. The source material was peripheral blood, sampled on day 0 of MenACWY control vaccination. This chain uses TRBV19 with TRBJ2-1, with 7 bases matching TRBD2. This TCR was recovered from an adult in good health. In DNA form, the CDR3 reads TGTGCCAGTACCCCCGGTTGGGAGGGCCCCAATGAGCAGTTCTTC. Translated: CASTPGWEGPNEQFF.